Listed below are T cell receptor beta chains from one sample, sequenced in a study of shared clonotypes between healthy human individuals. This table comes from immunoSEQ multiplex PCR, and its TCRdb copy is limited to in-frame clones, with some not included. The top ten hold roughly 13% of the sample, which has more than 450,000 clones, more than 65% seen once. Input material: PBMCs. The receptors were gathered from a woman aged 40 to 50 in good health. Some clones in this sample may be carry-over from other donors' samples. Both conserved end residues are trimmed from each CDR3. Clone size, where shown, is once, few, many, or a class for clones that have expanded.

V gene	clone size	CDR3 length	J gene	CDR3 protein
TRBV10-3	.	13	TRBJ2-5	ATRTSGADQETQY
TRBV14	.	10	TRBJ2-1	ASSPARAQQF
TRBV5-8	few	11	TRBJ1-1	ASRTEVDTEAF
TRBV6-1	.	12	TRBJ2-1	ASSEAHPDPEQF
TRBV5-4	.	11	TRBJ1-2	ASSLWANYGYT
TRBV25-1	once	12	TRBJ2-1	ASREGATRNEQF
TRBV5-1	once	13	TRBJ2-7	ASSPGTGGFYEQY
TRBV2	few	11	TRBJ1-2	ASSEAPGGVYT
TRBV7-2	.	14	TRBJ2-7	ASSLVLARENYEQY
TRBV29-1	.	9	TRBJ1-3	SVQRGNTIY
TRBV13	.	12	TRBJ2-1	ASSLNLLYNEQF
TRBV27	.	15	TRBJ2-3	ASNRRGLAGVRDTQY
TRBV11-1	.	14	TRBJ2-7	ASSTYAGTRGNEQY
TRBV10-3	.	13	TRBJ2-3	AISESAGGPDTQY
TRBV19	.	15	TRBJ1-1	ASSSSLRNGLNTEAF
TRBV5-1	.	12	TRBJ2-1	ASSLRTGAGEQF
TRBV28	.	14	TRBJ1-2	ASSLPAGQPRYGYT
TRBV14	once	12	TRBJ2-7	ASRKQGQGYEQY
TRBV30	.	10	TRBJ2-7	AWSGGERQGH
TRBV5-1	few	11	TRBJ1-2	ASSFNTPYGYT
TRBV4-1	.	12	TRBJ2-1	ASSQEGRGREQF
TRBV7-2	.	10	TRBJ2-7	ASSLGNLEQY
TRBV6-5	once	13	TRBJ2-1	ASSSPGPVYNEQF
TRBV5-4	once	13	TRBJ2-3	ASSPGLVDTDTQY
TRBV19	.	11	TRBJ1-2	ASSLDRGYGYT
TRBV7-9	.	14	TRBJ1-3	ASSLVTGFSGNTIY
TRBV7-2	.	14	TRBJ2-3	ASSLIGGKSTDTQY
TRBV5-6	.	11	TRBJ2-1	ASSSGQGIEQF
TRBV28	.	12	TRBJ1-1	ASSLRGANTEAF
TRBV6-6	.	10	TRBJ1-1	ASRLQGSEAF
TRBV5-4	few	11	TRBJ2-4	ASSLQGDNIQY
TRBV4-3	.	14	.	ASSQDHGSGAYEQY
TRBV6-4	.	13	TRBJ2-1	ASSELAGVEGEQF
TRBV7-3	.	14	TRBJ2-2	ASKPRDRSNTGELF
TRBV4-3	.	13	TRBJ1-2	ASSQDWGNNYGYT
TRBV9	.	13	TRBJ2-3	ASSVLASGTDTQY
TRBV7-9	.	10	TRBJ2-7	ASSSTGYEQY
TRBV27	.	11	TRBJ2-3	ASSFPSGDTQY
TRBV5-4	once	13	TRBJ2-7	ASRDRDRSSYEQY
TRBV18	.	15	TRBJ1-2	ASSPRTGGEGDYGYT
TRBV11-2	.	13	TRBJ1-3	ASSLGLSSGNTIY
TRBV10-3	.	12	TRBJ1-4	AISGSGLREKLF
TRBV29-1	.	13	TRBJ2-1	SVEPTSPSYNEQF
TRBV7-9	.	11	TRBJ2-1	ASSLSRGNEQF
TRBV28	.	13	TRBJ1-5	ASREQDSSNQPQH
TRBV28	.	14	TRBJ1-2	ASSSDRGRWSYGYT
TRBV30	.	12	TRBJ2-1	AWSIIAGGNEQF
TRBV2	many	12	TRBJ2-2	ASSPLTVTGELF
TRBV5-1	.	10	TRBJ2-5	ASSSTGETQY
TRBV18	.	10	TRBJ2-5	ASSPPGETQY
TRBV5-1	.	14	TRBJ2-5	ASSGGTSGRGETQY
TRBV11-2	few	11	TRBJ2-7	ASSLTATSEQY
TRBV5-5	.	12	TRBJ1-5	ASSPQQGDQPQH
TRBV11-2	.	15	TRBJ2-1	ASSLGGRSSSYNEQF
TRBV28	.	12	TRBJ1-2	ASSLSATPGGYT